This T cell receptor (beta chain) was captured by sequencing in a study of CD8+CD57+ T cells in acquired aplastic anemia. Study background: Sorted CD4+ and CD8+ cells gave a mean 3.2 ug DNA, range 0.2 to 27.4 ug. Findings and caveats of the study: Patients were compared with controls for CD8+ Simpson's diversity, and no significant difference emerged. The same twenty-nine CD8+ CDR3 sequences occurred in patients and in controls.

Profiling of TCR beta VDJ combinations and CDR3 sequences used genomic DNA as template. In TCRdb, the reads were re-called with MiXCR into one record per CDR3 protein. This table holds about 190,000 distinct CDR3 sequences, around 59% found once. Germline trimming cut 6 bases from V and 5 bases from J; bases unmatched to any gene: 12. In germline, CDR1 is SGHVS, CDR2 FQNEAQ. The CDR3 contains 15 residues. About this clonotype itself: Antigen specificity is unknown.

The sequence came from a human donor in good health, serving as a control. Sequencing was carried out using sorted CD4+, CD8+, or CD8+CD57+ T cells (not recorded which) from PBMCs. This chain uses TRBV7-8 with TRBJ1-2, with 7 bases matching TRBD1. The CDR3, as DNA: TGTGCCAGCAGTCGCTCGACAGGGTTTATGTATGGCTACACCTTC. Protein product: CASSRSTGFMYGYTF. The variable domain in full, completed from reference TRBV7-8 and TRBJ1-2, reads GAGVSQSPRYKVAKRGQDVALRCDPISGHVSLFWYQQALGQGPEFLTYFQNEAQLDKSGLPSDRFFAERPEGSVSTLKIQRTQQEDSAVYLCASSRSTGFMYGYTFGSGTRLTVV.